A single count supports the clone carrying this T cell receptor beta chain. This specimen comes from a study of lymphopenia after photon versus proton radiotherapy. Per the germline V gene, CDR1 is SGHRS and CDR2 is YFSETQ. There are 14 residues in the CDR3. The junction had 5 bases not matched to a gene; V was cut back by 2 bases and J by 7 bases. This table comes from immunoSEQ multiplex PCR, and its TCRdb copy is limited to in-frame clones, with some not included. The table lists roughly 150,000 clones, around nine tenths of them singletons. The TCR comes from a man aged 45 to 65 with gastric cancer. The rearrangement links TRBV5-1 to TRBJ2-1; 8 nucleotides agree with TRBD2. Material: peripheral blood, obtained from a patient treated with photon-based radiotherapy. The CDR3 region is CASSLSGTRNEQFF. Written as DNA, the CDR3 is TGCGCCAGCAGCTTAAGCGGGACTAGGAATGAGCAGTTCTTC.